The 27 T cell receptor beta chains below come from one sample, sequenced in a study of human T cells and chemical hapten exposure. As for time point: pre-sensitization, week 0. The treatment denotes: therapeutic diphenylcyclopropenone sensitization with weekly scalp DPC. TCRdb reanalysed the RACE reads using MiXCR and keeps one entry per CDR3 protein. This table has around 120,000 distinct CDR3 sequences, 13% appearing once. The sequenced sample was whole blood, obtained in connection with sensitization to the hapten diphenylcyclopropenone (DPC). The receptors derive from a woman under 30 with alopecia areata. Some clones in this sample may be carry-over from other donors' samples.

The V gene is TRBV20-1, the J gene TRBJ2-3; D tentatively fits TRBD1 or TRBD2 (5 bases each). Trimming cost V 3 bases and J 0 bases, with 13 bases left between them. CDR1 is DFQATT and CDR2 is SNEGSKA in the germline V gene (reference sequence). The CDR3 covers 15 residues. The DNA for the CDR3 is TGCAGTGCTAGTGTACGGGGCCCGAGCACAGATACGCAGTATTTT. Translation: CSASVRGPSTDTQYF.

The table lists this clonotype with many counts. V usage is TRBV6-2 or TRBV6-3 and J usage is TRBJ2-7, with 8 nucleotides matching TRBD1. Germline loops: CDR1 MNHEY, CDR2 SVGEGT. CDR3 size: 14 residues. V was clipped by 4 bases and J by 4 bases; unmatched bases: 6. For the CDR3, the DNA is TGTGCCAGCAGTTTACAGGGGGGAAGGTACGAGCAGTACTTC. This sequence encodes CASSLQGGRYEQYF.

This clonotype was seen repeatedly, ten times or more. The rearrangement joins TRBV28 to TRBJ1-1; D might be TRBD1 (5 bases). The length of the CDR3 is 12 residues. The V gene lost 6 bases and the J gene lost 3 bases, with 8 bases spanning the gap. Germline values: CDR1 MDHEN, CDR2 SYDVKM. The CDR3 spells CASSQGDTEAFF. The CDR3 nucleotides are TGTGCCAGCAGCCAGGGAGACACTGAAGCTTTCTTT.

This clonotype was observed a handful of times. The V call is TRBV3-1, the J call TRBJ2-5; D is tentatively TRBD1 or TRBD2 (5 bases each). Trimming pared 4 bases from V and 5 bases from J, leaving 14 bases between. The germline CDR1 and CDR2 sequences are LGHDT and YNNKEL (reference sequence). The CDR3 sequence is 14 residues long. CDR3 nucleotides: TGTGCCAGCAGCCCGTGGACTGACAGTGAGACCCAGTACTTC. Its translation is CASSPWTDSETQYF.

The genes are TRBV28 and TRBJ1-5, with D maybe TRBD1 (5 bases). Germline assignment: CDR1 MDHEN and CDR2 SYDVKM. V lost 3 bases and J lost 0, with 12 bases in between. CDR3 length: 16 amino acids. Written as DNA, the CDR3 is TGTGCCAGCAGTTTGCAGGGATTTCATAGCAATCAGCCCCAGCATTTT. As protein: CASSLQGFHSNQPQHF.

Written as DNA, the CDR3 is TGTGCAGGGGGGGGGCCAAATACGCAGTATTTT. Protein product: CAGGGPNTQYF. The chain recombines TRBV28 with TRBJ2-3; D may be TRBD2 (7 bases). Germline loops: CDR1 MDHEN, CDR2 SYDVKM. CDR3 length: 11 amino acids.

This chain connects TRBV4-3 to TRBJ2-5, with D unclear. The germline CDR1 and CDR2 sequences are LGHNA and YSLEER. The CDR3 sequence is 13 residues long. The V gene lost 1 base and the J gene lost 5 bases, with 8 bases spanning the gap. This CDR3 is CASSQAHMETQYF. The CDR3 DNA reads TGCGCCAGCAGCCAAGCCCACATGGAGACCCAGTACTTC.

The chain employs TRBV12-3 or TRBV12-4 and TRBJ1-5; D ambiguous. The germline V and J ends were trimmed by 8 bases and 7 bases, with 12 bases remaining between them. This CDR3 has 12 residues. CDR3 nucleotide sequence: TGTGCCAGCGCTTCAGGAAGGCAGCCCCAGCATTTT. Its translation: CASASGRQPQHF.

This clonotype was observed a handful of times. The chain joins TRBV10-2 to TRBJ2-1; the D call may be TRBD1 or TRBD2 (5 bases each). The CDR3 runs 14 residues. V shed 6 bases and J shed 4 bases, with 13 bases lying between them. Germline V gene sequence: CDR1 WSHSY, CDR2 SAAADI. The CDR3, as DNA: TGCGCCAGCAGGGGGGATGGGGGATACAATGAGCAGTTCTTC. It specifies CASRGDGGYNEQFF.

This chain connects TRBV6-5 to TRBJ1-6; 12 bases match TRBD1. This CDR3 is 16 amino acids long. From germline, CDR1 is MNHEY and CDR2 SVGAGI. With 0 bases clipped from V and 8 bases from J, the junction kept 2 bases outside the gene matches. The chain's CDR3 is CASSYSGTGGYSPLHF. The DNA for the CDR3 is TGTGCCAGCAGTTACTCCGGGACAGGGGGCTATTCACCCCTCCACTTT.

This clonotype was observed many times. This chain connects TRBV5-5 to TRBJ2-7; 9 bases fit TRBD1. Looked up from germline, CDR1 is SGHKS and CDR2 is YYEKEE (reference sequence). The CDR3 runs 14 residues. The J segment lost 6 bases and the V segment lost 4 bases, leaving 8 bases of the junction unmatched. CDR3 region: CASSVKRQGGEQYF. DNA of the CDR3: TGTGCCAGCAGCGTAAAACGACAGGGGGGCGAGCAGTACTTC.

This chain connects TRBV5-1 to TRBJ2-7; D not resolved. Deletions cut 4 bases from V and 2 bases from J, with 4 bases between. Germline-derived CDR1 and CDR2 are SGHRS and YFSETQ. CDR3 size: 11 residues. The CDR3 DNA is TGCGCCAGCAGCACACCCTACGAGCAGTACTTC. It specifies CASSTPYEQYF.

This clonotype was picked up a small number of times. The chain's CDR3 is CASSTRTGYGTEAFF. The CDR3 DNA reads as TGTGCCAGCAGCACCAGGACAGGGTATGGTACTGAAGCTTTCTTT. The chain couples TRBV3-1 to TRBJ1-1; TRBD1 matches 8 bases. CDR1 and CDR2 (germline): LGHDT, YNNKEL (reference sequence). V lost 5 bases to trimming and J lost 5 bases; unmatched junction nucleotides: 10. The CDR3 contains 15 residues.

This clonotype was seen a few times. This chain links TRBV11-2 with TRBJ2-3; TRBD2 aligns across 8 bases. V was clipped by 3 bases and J by 2 bases; unmatched bases: 7. The CDR3 extends over 16 amino acids. Looked up from germline, CDR1 is SGHAT and CDR2 is FQNNGV. The CDR3: CASSFGVAGNTDTQYF. The CDR3 nucleotides are TGTGCCAGCAGCTTTGGGGTAGCGGGGAACACAGATACGCAGTATTTT.

Only a few counts were recorded for this clonotype. The chain is built from TRBV7-2 and TRBJ2-2, with 7 bases identical to TRBD1. CDR3 length: 17 residues. Germline-derived CDR1 and CDR2 are SGHTA and FQGNSA. The junction had 6 bases not matched to a gene; V was cut back by 2 bases and J by 0 bases. CDR3 nucleotide sequence: TGTGCCAGCAGCTTATTGAGTCAGGGGGCGAACACCGGGGAGCTGTTTTTT. Residues: CASSLLSQGANTGELFF.

CDR3 bases: TGTGCCAGCAGCTCCCAGGGGGGACTCATGAACACTGAAGCTTTCTTT. Its protein is CASSSQGGLMNTEAFF. This chain links TRBV11-2 with TRBJ1-1; 7 positions match TRBD1. CDR1 SGHAT and CDR2 FQNNGV come from the germline V gene. J lost 0 bases, V lost 4 bases, and 8 bases had no gene match. The CDR3 has 16 residues.

This clonotype has a count of ten or more. The chain has TRBV29-1 and TRBJ2-4; D remains unclear. The V gene's germline CDR1 is SQVTM and CDR2 ANQGSEA. The CDR3 is 13 amino acids. Trimming shortened V by 4 bases and J by 7 bases, and 14 bases separated the two germline ends. CDR3 amino acids: CSVGAGPRNIQYF. CDR3 nucleotide sequence: TGCAGCGTTGGGGCCGGCCCAAGGAACATTCAGTACTTC.

This clonotype has ten or more counts. This chain connects TRBV10-2 to TRBJ2-5; 7 nucleotides line up with TRBD1. The CDR3 sequence is 14 residues long. The ends lost 2 bases at V and 5 bases at J; junction bases unmatched: 5. The germline V gene encodes CDR1 WSHSY and CDR2 SAAADI. Here the CDR3 DNA reads TGCGCCAGCAGTGAGAGGGGGCGCTGGGAGACCCAGTACTTC. This sequence encodes CASSERGRWETQYF.

The V call is TRBV13, the J call TRBJ1-1, with D perhaps TRBD1 (5 bases). This CDR3 contains 15 residues. V gave up 2 bases and J gave up 1 base, with 11 bases separating them. Looked up from germline, CDR1 is PRHDT and CDR2 is FYEKMQ (reference sequence). The CDR3 sequence is CASSLTAGKNTEAFF. The CDR3 bases are TGTGCCAGCAGCTTAACGGCAGGGAAGAACACTGAAGCTTTCTTT.

This clonotype was seen a handful of times. This chain links TRBV10-2 with TRBJ1-4; D not resolved. The CDR3 sequence is 16 residues long. V was shortened by 2 bases and J by 5 bases, with 15 bases between the two germline ends. Germline-derived CDR1 and CDR2 are WSHSY and SAAADI. CDR3 in amino acids: CASSEVTLGRNEKLFF. In DNA form, the CDR3 reads TGCGCCAGCAGTGAGGTGACACTTGGGAGAAATGAAAAACTGTTTTTT.

This clonotype was recorded a few times. The J gene is TRBJ1-4, the V gene TRBV12-3 or TRBV12-4; D remains unclear. Trimming took 3 bases from V and 2 from J, leaving 7 bases between them. This CDR3 is 14 amino acids long. The CDR3, as DNA: TGTGCCAGCAGTTTGAGGAAGACTAATGAAAAACTGTTTTTT. This sequence encodes CASSLRKTNEKLFF.

This clonotype showed up many times. This chain links TRBV29-1 with TRBJ2-7; TRBD2 aligns across 7 bases. Germline V lookup: CDR1 SQVTM, CDR2 ANQGSEA. This CDR3 is 11 amino acids long. The junction had 5 bases not matched to a gene; V was cut back by 6 bases and J by 6 bases. The CDR3 protein is CSVAIAGEQYF. CDR3 coding DNA: TGCAGCGTGGCCATAGCGGGCGAGCAGTACTTC.

This clonotype was recorded a few times. The V and J genes are TRBV7-9 and TRBJ1-2; D might be TRBD1 (5 bases). V was trimmed by 3 bases and J by 6 bases, leaving 17 bases between them. From germline, CDR1 is SEHNR and CDR2 FQNEAQ (reference sequence). The CDR3 has 15 residues. In DNA, the CDR3 is TGTGCCAGCAGCTTGGGCCAGGGTGCCGAAGATGGCTACACCTTC. Encoded protein: CASSLGQGAEDGYTF.

This clonotype was detected only a few times. This rearrangement joins TRBV7-2 to TRBJ2-5; D is possibly TRBD2 (7 bases). The germline CDR1 and CDR2 sequences are SGHTA and FQGNSA. There are 16 residues in the CDR3. Trimming removed 5 bases from V and 8 bases from J, with 24 bases in between. CDR3 DNA sequence: TGTGCCAGCAGCACCAGGAGGGGGGGACCCAAGGGAACCCAGTACTTC. Its translation: CASSTRRGGPKGTQYF.

This clonotype appeared a few times. This chain uses TRBV4-2 with TRBJ1-2; D is possibly TRBD1 (5 bases). CDR3 length: 15 residues. Trimming pared 0 bases from V and 5 bases from J, leaving 13 bases between. Germline assignment: CDR1 LGHNA and CDR2 YNFKEQ. The CDR3 nucleotides read TGTGCCAGCAGCCAAGATGGCAGGGTAAATTATGGCTACACCTTC. It codes for CASSQDGRVNYGYTF.

This clonotype was seen a handful of times. The V and J genes are TRBV7-6 and TRBJ1-1; weak D call: TRBD1 (6 bases). The V and J ends lost 2 bases and 4 bases respectively, with 20 bases between them. The CDR3 covers 17 residues. Germline V gene data show CDR1 as SGHVS and CDR2 as FNYEAQ. DNA for the CDR3: TGTGCCAGCAGCTTACAGGGGAACTTGGGTATGACCACTGAAGCTTTCTTT. Its protein product is CASSLQGNLGMTTEAFF.

This clonotype has at least ten counts. The chain couples TRBV5-5 to TRBJ1-2; tentatively, D is TRBD1 (5 bases). Trimming left V 3 bases short and J 6 bases short, with 15 bases between. This CDR3 contains 14 residues. Germline assignment: CDR1 SGHKS and CDR2 YYEKEE (reference sequence). CDR3 region: CASSSAGRTNGYTF. The CDR3 region has the DNA TGTGCCAGCAGCTCCGCGGGACGTACGAATGGCTACACCTTC.